This T cell receptor beta chain appears in the sequencing data of a study of metastatic and nonmetastatic thyroid tumors. From the PCR reads, TCRdb re-called clones with MiXCR. The sample lists approximately 28,000 clones; about 20% were seen once. All patients reached thyroid surgery having received no treatment beforehand. Trimming stripped 0 bases from V and 7 bases from J, with 16 bases between. Germline V lookup: CDR1 DFQATT, CDR2 SNEGSKA (reference sequence). The CDR3 contains 14 residues. This clone was recorded many times. Its antigen is unknown. Study findings and constraints: As reported, TCR beta diversity in blood and tumor was significantly higher in malignant thyroid tumors than in benign nodules.

The sequenced sample was blood. The clonotype comes from a female donor with papillary thyroid cancer or a benign thyroid nodule (not recorded which). Some clones in this sample may be carry-over from other donors' samples. The rearrangement uses TRBV20-1 and TRBJ2-7, with D tentatively TRBD2 (5 bases). The CDR3 loop reads CSARDPTGLGEQYF. For the CDR3, the DNA is TGCAGTGCTAGAGATCCGACGGGATTAGGGGAGCAGTACTTC.